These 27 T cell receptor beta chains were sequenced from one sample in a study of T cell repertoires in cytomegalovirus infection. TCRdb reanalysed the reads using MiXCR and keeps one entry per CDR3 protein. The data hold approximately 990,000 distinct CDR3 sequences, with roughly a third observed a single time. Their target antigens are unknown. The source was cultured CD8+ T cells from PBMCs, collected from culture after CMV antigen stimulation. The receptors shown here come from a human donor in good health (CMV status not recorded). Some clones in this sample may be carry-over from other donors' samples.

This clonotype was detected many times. DNA of the CDR3: TGTGCCAGCAGCTCCCCGACAGGGCCAAACTCCTACGAGCAGTACTTC. Protein sequence: CASSSPTGPNSYEQYF. The chain carries TRBV7-6 and TRBJ2-7, with 7 nucleotides matching TRBD1. The CDR3 covers 16 residues. The germline CDR1 and CDR2 sequences are SGHVS and FNYEAQ. V lost 4 bases, J lost 0 bases, and 9 bases stayed unmatched.

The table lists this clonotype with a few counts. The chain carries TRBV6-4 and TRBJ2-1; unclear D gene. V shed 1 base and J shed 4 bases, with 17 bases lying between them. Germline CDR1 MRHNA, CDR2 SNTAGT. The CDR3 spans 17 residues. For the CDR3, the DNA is TGTGCCAGCAGTGACTTCTCGGATACCACCGATTACAATGAGCAGTTCTTC. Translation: CASSDFSDTTDYNEQFF.

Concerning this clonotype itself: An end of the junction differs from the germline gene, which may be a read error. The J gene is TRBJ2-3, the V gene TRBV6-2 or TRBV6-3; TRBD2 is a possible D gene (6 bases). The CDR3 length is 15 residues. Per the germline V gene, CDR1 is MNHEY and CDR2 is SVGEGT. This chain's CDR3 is CANSYGGEHTDTQYF. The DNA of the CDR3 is TGTGCCAACAGTTACGGAGGGGAGCACACAGATACGCAGTATTTT.

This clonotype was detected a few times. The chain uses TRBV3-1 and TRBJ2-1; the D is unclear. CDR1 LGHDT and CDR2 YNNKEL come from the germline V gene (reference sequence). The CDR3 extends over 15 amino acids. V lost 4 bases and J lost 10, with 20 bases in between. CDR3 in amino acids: CASSPVSGFPWEQFF. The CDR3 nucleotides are TGTGCCAGCAGCCCAGTCTCCGGGTTCCCGTGGGAGCAGTTCTTC.

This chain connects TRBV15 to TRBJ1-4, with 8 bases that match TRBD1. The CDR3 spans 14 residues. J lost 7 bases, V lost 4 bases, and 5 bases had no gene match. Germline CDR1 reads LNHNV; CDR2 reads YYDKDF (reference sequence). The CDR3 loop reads CATSKYRGSEKLFF. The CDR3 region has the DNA TGTGCCACCAGCAAATACAGGGGGAGTGAAAAACTGTTTTTT. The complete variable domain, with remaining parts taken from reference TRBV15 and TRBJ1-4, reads DAMVIQNPRYQVTQFGKPVTLSCSQTLNHNVMYWYQQKSSQAPKLLFHYYDKDFNNEADTPDNFQSRRPNTSFCFLDIRSPGLGDTAMYLCATSKYRGSEKLFFGSGTQLSVL.

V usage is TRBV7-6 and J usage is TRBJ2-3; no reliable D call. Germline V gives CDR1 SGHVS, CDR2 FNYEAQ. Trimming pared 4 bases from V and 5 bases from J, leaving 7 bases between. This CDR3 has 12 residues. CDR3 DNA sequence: TGTGCCAGCAGCTCGACACTAGATACGCAGTATTTT. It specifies CASSSTLDTQYF.

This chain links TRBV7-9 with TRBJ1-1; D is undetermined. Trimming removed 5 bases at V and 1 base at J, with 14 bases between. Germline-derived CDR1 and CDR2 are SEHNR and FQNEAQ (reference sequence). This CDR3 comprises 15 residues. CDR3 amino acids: CASSQTEGGNTEAFF. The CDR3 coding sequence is TGTGCCAGCAGCCAAACTGAAGGTGGGAACACTGAAGCTTTCTTT.

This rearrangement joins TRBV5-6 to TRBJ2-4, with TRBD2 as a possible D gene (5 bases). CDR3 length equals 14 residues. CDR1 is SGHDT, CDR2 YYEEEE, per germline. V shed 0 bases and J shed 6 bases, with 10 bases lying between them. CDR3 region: CASSLGGSINIQYF. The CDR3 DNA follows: TGTGCCAGCAGCTTGGGAGGGTCGATAAACATTCAGTACTTC.

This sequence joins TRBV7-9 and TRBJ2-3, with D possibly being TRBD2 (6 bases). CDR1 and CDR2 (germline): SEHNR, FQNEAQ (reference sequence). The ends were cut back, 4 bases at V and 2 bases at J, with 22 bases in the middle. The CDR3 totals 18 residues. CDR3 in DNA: TGTGCCAGCAGCTCGACTAGTCCCCGTTATAGGTACACAGATACGCAGTATTTT. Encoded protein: CASSSTSPRYRYTDTQYF.

The CDR3 DNA sequence: TGTGCCAGCAGGGGACAGTTGCCGTTCTTC. Its protein product is CASRGQLPFF. The V and J genes are TRBV2 and TRBJ2-1; TRBD1 matches 7 bases. The V gene's germline CDR1 is SNHLY and CDR2 FYNNEI. After removal of 6 bases from V and 15 bases from J, the junction contained 5 bases not matched to a gene. This CDR3 has 10 amino acids.

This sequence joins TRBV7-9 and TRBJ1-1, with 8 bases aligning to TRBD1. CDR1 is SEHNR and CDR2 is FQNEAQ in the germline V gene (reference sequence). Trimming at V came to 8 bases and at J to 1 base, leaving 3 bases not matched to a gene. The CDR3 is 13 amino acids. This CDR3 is CASPGTGNTEAFF. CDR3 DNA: TGTGCCAGCCCCGGGACAGGGAACACTGAAGCTTTCTTT.

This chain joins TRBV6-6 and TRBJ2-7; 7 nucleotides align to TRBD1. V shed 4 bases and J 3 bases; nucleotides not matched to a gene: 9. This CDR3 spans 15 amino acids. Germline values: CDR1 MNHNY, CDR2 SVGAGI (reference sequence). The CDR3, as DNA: TGTGCCAGCAGTTCGTCCGACAGGGTGGGCTACGAGCAGTACGTC. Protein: CASSSSDRVGYEQYV.

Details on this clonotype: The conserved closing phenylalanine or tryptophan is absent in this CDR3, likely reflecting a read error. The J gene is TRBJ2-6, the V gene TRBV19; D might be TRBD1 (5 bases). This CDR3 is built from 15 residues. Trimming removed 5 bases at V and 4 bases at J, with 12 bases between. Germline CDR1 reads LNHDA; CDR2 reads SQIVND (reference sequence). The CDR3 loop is CASSLQGYGANVLTI. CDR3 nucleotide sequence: TGTGCCAGTAGTCTCCAGGGATACGGGGCCAACGTCCTGACTATC.

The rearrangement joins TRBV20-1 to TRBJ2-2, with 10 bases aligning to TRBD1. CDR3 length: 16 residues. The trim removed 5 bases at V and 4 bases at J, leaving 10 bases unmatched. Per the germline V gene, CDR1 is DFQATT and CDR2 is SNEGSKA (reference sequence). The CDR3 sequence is CSAGHRDRGVTGELFF. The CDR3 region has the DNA TGCAGTGCTGGGCACCGGGACAGGGGCGTCACCGGGGAGCTGTTTTTT.

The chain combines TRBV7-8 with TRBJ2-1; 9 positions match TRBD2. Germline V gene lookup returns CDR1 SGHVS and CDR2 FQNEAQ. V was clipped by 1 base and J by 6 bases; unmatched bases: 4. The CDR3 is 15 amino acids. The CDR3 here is CASSLGGGVGNEQFF. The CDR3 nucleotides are TGTGCCAGCAGCTTAGGCGGGGGGGTGGGCAATGAGCAGTTCTTC.

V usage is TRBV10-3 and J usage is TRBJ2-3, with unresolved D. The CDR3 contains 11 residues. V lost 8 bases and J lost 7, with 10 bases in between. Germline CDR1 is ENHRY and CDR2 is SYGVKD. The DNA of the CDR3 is TGTGCCATCGACGGAGAGTATACGCAGTATTTT. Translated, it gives CAIDGEYTQYF.

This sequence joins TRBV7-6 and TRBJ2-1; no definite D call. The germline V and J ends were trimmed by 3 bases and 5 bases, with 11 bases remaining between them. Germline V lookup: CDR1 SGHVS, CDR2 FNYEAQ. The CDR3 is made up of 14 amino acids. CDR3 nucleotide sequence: TGTGCCAGCAGCTTGGGCAATTCAAACAATGAGCAGTTCTTC. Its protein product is CASSLGNSNNEQFF.

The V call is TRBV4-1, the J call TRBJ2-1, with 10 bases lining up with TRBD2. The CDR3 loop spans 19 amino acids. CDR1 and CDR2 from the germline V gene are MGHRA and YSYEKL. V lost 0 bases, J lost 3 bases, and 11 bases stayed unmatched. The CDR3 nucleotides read TGCGCCAGCAGCCAAGATCAGCTAGCGGGGGACCTCTTCTACAATGAGCAGTTCTTC. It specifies CASSQDQLAGDLFYNEQFF.

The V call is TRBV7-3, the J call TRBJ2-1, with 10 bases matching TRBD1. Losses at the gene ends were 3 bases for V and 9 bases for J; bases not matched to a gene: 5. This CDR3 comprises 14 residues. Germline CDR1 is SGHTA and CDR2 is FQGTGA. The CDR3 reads CASSFGQGVREQFF. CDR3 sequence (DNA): TGTGCCAGCAGCTTCGGACAGGGGGTGCGTGAGCAGTTCTTC. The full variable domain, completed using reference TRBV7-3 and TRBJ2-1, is GAGVSQTPSNKVTEKGKYVELRCDPISGHTALYWYRQSLGQGPEFLIYFQGTGAADDSGLPNDRFFAVRPEGSVSTLKIQRTERGDSAVYLCASSFGQGVREQFFGPGTRLTVL.

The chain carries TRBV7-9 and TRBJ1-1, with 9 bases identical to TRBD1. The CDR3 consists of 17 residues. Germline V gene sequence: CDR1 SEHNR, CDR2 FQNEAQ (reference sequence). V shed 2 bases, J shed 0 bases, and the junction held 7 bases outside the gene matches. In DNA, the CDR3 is TGTGCCAGCAGCTTACTCGGGACAGGGATAATGAACACTGAAGCTTTCTTT. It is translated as CASSLLGTGIMNTEAFF.

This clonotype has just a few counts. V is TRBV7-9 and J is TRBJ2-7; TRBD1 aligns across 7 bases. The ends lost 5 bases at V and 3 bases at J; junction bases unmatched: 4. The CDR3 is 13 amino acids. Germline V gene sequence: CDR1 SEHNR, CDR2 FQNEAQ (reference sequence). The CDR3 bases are TGTGCCAGCAGCGCGCAGGGGGACTACGAGCAGTACGTC. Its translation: CASSAQGDYEQYV.

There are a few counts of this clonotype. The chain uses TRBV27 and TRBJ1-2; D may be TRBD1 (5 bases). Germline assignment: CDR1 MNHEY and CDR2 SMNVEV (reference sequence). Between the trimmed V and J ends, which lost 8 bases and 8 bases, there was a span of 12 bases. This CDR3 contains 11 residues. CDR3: CASGGGIGYTF. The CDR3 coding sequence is TGTGCCAGCGGGGGAGGGATCGGCTACACCTTC.

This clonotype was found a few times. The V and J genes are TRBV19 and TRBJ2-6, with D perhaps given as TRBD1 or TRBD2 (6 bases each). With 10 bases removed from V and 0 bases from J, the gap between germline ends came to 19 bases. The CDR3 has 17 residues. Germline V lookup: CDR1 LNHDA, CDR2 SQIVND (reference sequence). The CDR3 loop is CAKRGEHFSSGANVLTF. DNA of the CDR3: TGTGCCAAGAGGGGGGAGCACTTTAGCTCTGGGGCCAACGTCCTGACTTTC. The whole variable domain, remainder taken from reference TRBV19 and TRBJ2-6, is DGGITQSPKYLFRKEGQNVTLSCEQNLNHDAMYWYRQDPGQGLRLIYYSQIVNDFQKGDIAEGYSVSREKKESFPLTVTSAQKNPTAFYLCAKRGEHFSSGANVLTFGAGSRLTVL.

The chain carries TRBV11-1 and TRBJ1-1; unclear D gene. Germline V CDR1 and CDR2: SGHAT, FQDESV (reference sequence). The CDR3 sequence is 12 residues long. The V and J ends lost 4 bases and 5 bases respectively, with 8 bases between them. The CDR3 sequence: CASSSAMTEAFF. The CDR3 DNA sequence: TGTGCCAGCAGCTCAGCGATGACTGAAGCTTTCTTT.

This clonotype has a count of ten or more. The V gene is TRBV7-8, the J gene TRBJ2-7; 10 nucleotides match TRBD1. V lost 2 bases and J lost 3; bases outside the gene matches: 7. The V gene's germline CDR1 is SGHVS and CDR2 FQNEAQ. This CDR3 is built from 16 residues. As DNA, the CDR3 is TGTGCCAGCAGCTTATCCGGTGGGACAGGGGTCTACGAGCAGTACGTC. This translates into CASSLSGGTGVYEQYV.

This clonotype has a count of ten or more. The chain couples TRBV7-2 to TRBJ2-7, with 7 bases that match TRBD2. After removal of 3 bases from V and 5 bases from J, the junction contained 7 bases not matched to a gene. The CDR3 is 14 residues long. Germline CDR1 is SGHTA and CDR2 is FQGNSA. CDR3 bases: TGTGCCAGCAGCTTGGGACTACCTCGGGACGAGCAGTACTTC. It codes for CASSLGLPRDEQYF.

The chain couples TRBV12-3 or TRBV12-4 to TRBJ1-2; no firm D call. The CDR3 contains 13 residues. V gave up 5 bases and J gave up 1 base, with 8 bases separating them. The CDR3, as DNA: TGTGCCAGCAGTCCATTGAATAACTATGGCTACACCTTC. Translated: CASSPLNNYGYTF.